This T cell receptor (beta chain) came from a study of technical replicates of blood from several donors. There are 15 residues in the CDR3. Germline V lookup: CDR1 SGHKS, CDR2 YYEKEE (reference sequence). After removal of 3 bases from V and 5 bases from J, the junction contained 5 bases not matched to a gene. Here immunoSEQ multiplex PCR was the method, and the copy in TCRdb shows in-frame clones only, minus some. The sample includes around 83,000 clones, around 94% of them seen just once. The sequencing input was T cells isolated from PBMCs. The chain links TRBV5-5 to TRBJ2-1, with 10 bases lining up with TRBD2. The receptor was isolated from a human donor in good health. DNA of the CDR3: TGTGCCAGCAGCTCCGGACTAGCGGCCGACAATGAGCAGTTCTTC. It specifies CASSSGLAADNEQFF. The complete variable domain, with remaining parts taken from reference TRBV5-5 and TRBJ2-1, reads DAGVTQSPTHLIKTRGQQVTLRCSPISGHKSVSWYQQVLGQGPQFIFQYYEKEERGRGNFPDRFSARQFPNYSSELNVNALLLGDSALYLCASSSGLAADNEQFFGPGTRLTVL.